This section outlines one T cell receptor (beta chain) sequence together with its context. Its antigen is not identified. This record belongs to a study of T-cell memory formation after mild COVID-19. Background on the study: TCR clusters were mostly donor specific.

The study, taken as a whole, reports: Largely, contracting CD4+ clones fell within CM and EM, and contracting CD8+ clones within EMRA.

This CDR3 is built from 14 residues. V shed 1 base, J shed 6 bases, and the junction held 7 bases outside the gene matches. Germline V gene lookup returns CDR1 DFQATT and CDR2 SNEGSKA (reference sequence). Using its own MiXCR run on the 5' RACE reads, TCRdb lists one record per CDR3 protein. The table records approximately 240,000 distinct CDR3 sequences, about 16% of them present only once. The chain uses TRBV20-1 and TRBJ1-2, with TRBD1 matching over 8 bases. The source of this sequence is a man aged 18 to 30 who had mild COVID-19 (a few samples of this study predate the infection). Cell type and time point are not known. Specimen: PBMCs or a T cell subset sorted from them (not recorded which). The CDR3 coding sequence is TGCAGTGCTAGAGCCGAGGACAGGGACGATGGCTACACCTTC. Amino acids: CSARAEDRDDGYTF.